The 12 T cell receptor beta chains given below trace back to one sample, sequenced in a study of shared clonotypes between healthy human individuals. The naive CD8 subset, CD45RO-negative cells positively selected for CCR7, excluded terminally differentiated effector memory CD45RA+ cells. The table came from immunoSEQ multiplex PCR; TCRdb's copy has only in-frame clones and leaves some out. The sample carries about 2 million clones, about 95% recorded once. The specimen sequenced was naive CD8+ T cells sorted from blood. These TCRs come from a man aged 18-30 years in good health.

The chain couples TRBV27 to TRBJ1-4; possible D gene TRBD1, 5 bases. V gave up 6 bases and J gave up 8 bases, with 16 bases separating them. The germline CDR1 and CDR2 sequences are MNHEY and SMNVEV (reference sequence). The CDR3 spans 14 residues. CDR3 nucleotide sequence: TGTGCCAGCAGGCCCGGGGGGTCGGGAGAAAAACTGTTTTTT. The encoded protein is CASRPGGSGEKLFF.

The V call is TRBV4-1, the J call TRBJ1-1, with D tentatively TRBD1 (6 bases). Germline V gene data show CDR1 as MGHRA and CDR2 as YSYEKL. The CDR3 covers 14 residues. Trimming left V 7 bases short and J 3 bases short, with 15 bases between. CDR3 sequence reads: CASTLNRADTEAFF. The CDR3 DNA reads TGCGCCAGCACCCTAAACAGGGCAGACACTGAAGCTTTCTTT.

The chain is built from TRBV7-9 and TRBJ2-7; 10 bases line up with TRBD2. The CDR3 loop spans 13 amino acids. Germline assignment: CDR1 SEHNR and CDR2 FQNEAQ (reference sequence). Trimming took 8 bases from V and 4 from J; bases not matched to a gene: 5. CDR3 DNA: TGTGCCAGCGTTTTAGCGGGAGGATACGAGCAGTACTTC. Its translation is CASVLAGGYEQYF.

This clone has just one count. DNA for the CDR3: TGTGCCAGCAACCTCGGACAGGGTTTTTCCTACGAGCAGTACTTC. This encodes CASNLGQGFSYEQYF. V usage is TRBV6-1 and J usage is TRBJ2-7; TRBD1 aligns across 8 bases. Trimming took 7 bases from V and 1 from J; bases not matched to a gene: 9. The CDR3 loop spans 15 amino acids. The V gene's germline CDR1 is MNHNS and CDR2 SASEGT.

The chain links TRBV9 to TRBJ1-2, with unresolved D. Between the trimmed V and J ends, which lost 0 bases and 7 bases, there was a span of 10 bases. This CDR3 spans 13 amino acids. The germline gives CDR1 SGDLS, CDR2 YYNGEE. CDR3 sequence: CASSVDAGAGYTF. CDR3 sequence (DNA): TGTGCCAGCAGCGTAGATGCCGGAGCTGGCTACACCTTC. Variable domain in full (rest from reference TRBV9 and TRBJ1-2): DSGVTQTPKHLITATGQRVTLRCSPRSGDLSVYWYQQSLDQGLQFLIQYYNGEERAKGNILERFSAQQFPDLHSELNLSSLELGDSALYFCASSVDAGAGYTFGSGTRLTVV.

The CDR3 sequence is CASSGTSGRGDEQYF. The CDR3 coding sequence is TGTGCCAGCAGCGGGACTAGCGGGAGGGGCGACGAGCAGTACTTC. V and J are TRBV2 and TRBJ2-7; TRBD2 aligns across 16 bases. Per germline, CDR1 SNHLY and CDR2 FYNNEI. J lost 5 bases, V lost 6 bases, and 4 bases had no gene match. The CDR3 covers 15 residues.

This rearrangement joins TRBV6-5 to TRBJ2-1; 9 nucleotides match TRBD2. Germline V lookup: CDR1 MNHEY, CDR2 SVGAGI. The CDR3 covers 15 residues. J was trimmed by 3 bases and V by 6 bases; bases with no gene match: 6. The CDR3 bases are TGTGCCAGCAGCCTACTAGCGGGTAACTACAATGAGCAGTTCTTC. This encodes CASSLLAGNYNEQFF.

The chain links TRBV7-9 to TRBJ2-7; D unclear. The germline gives CDR1 SEHNR, CDR2 FQNEAQ (reference sequence). Trimming pared 1 base from V and 6 bases from J, leaving 10 bases between. The CDR3 sequence is 13 residues long. CDR3 loop: CASSLDGIGEQYF. Here the CDR3 DNA reads TGTGCCAGCAGCTTAGATGGTATAGGCGAGCAGTACTTC.

This chain joins TRBV7-2 and TRBJ1-6; D remains unclear. The V end lost 8 bases, the J end lost 11 bases, and 16 bases lay between the germline ends. In germline, CDR1 is SGHTA, CDR2 FQGNSA. The CDR3 runs 13 residues. CDR3 sequence (DNA): TGTGCCAGCTCTCCGGCTTTACTCCCACCCCTCCACTTT. It translates to CASSPALLPPLHF.

This clone was seen more than once but under ten times. This specimen includes other DNA sequences encoding the same CDR3. The chain is built from TRBV13 and TRBJ2-1; D ambiguous. Per the germline V gene, CDR1 is PRHDT and CDR2 is FYEKMQ (reference sequence). The CDR3 consists of 12 residues. Trimming took off 3 bases at V and 7 bases at J, with 7 bases between the two ends. CDR3 sequence reads: CASSFIGNEQFF. The CDR3, as DNA: TGTGCCAGCAGCTTTATCGGAAATGAGCAGTTCTTC.

The chain is built from TRBV18 and TRBJ2-1; 10 bases map to TRBD2. The V gene end was trimmed by 2 bases and the J gene end by 10 bases; junction bases not matched to a gene: 8. Germline V CDR1 and CDR2: KGHSH, LQKENI. The CDR3 consists of 15 residues. In nucleotides, the CDR3 is TGTGCCAGCTCACCATCGCTAGCGGGAGTAGGGGAGCAGTTCTTC. It is translated as CASSPSLAGVGEQFF.

The J gene is TRBJ2-7, the V gene TRBV10-2; D possibly matches TRBD1 or TRBD2 (5 bases each). Per the germline V gene, CDR1 is WSHSY and CDR2 is SAAADI. Trimming shortened V by 3 bases and J by 0 bases, and 15 bases separated the two germline ends. This CDR3 contains 16 residues. CDR3 coding DNA: TGCGCCAGCAGTGAACTTCGAGGGGAAAGCTCCTACGAGCAGTACTTC. This sequence encodes CASSELRGESSYEQYF.